This T cell receptor beta chain was documented in a study of shared clonotypes between healthy human individuals (dated by TCRdb to the early 2020s). Background for the entire study: The cohort included three men and a couple of women between 18 and 49 years of age. Libraries were prepared and TCR repertoires were sequenced by different laboratories using diverse techniques, in order to increase sequencing depth and limit assay-specific biases. To estimate repertoire size and how much clonotypes are shared between individuals, the study performed deep sequencing of blood TCR repertoires from 4 to 6 healthy adults. Per donor, leukapheresis produced somewhere between about 0.9 and 9 billion PBMCs. Overall study outcomes, separate from this receptor: Pairwise subsampling indicated that sequencing depth was expected to affect the degree of clonotype sharing among donors. Sampling was limited to blood, and TCR repertoires in tissue likely differ from TCR repertoires in blood. The small number of donors limited the genetic and exposure-history diversity represented.

Using the deep immunoSEQ assay, multiplex PCR amplified TCR CDR3 regions from genomic DNA. Extracted genomic DNA from each cell subset was spread evenly across all wells of several immunoSEQ 96-well plates, with each plate serving as a replicate. For unsorted PBMC, each replicate PCR was loaded with around 300 ng genomic DNA, equivalent to about 30,000 T cell genomes. Genomic DNA from unsorted PBMC was sequenced over ten immunoSEQ deep assay plates. The purified libraries were quantified using a Qubit 3.0 fluorometer, sized with a Bioanalyzer 2100, and then quantified again using the KAPA Library Quantification kit. Every immunoSEQ 96-well plate was sequenced on a separate single-read 150-cycle Illumina NextSeq 550 flow cell. For the original study's pipeline: Because the immunoSEQ output held only junctional sequences and lacked quality scores, the filtering could not match the filtering applied to full-length reads. Sequences were annotated with PyIR, a Python wrapper for IgBLAST v1.9, and V/J genes and CDR3 were assigned using IMGT germline references. Reads were filtered out if the reads had weak V/J assignments (E-value above 1e-6), no CDR3, stop codons, out-of-frame junctions, or ambiguous translated residues. V3J clonotypes were defined by identical inferred V gene, J gene, and CDR3 amino acid sequence. Percentage overlap between repertoires was computed as shared unique clonotypes divided by the size of the smaller repertoire. RTK rarefaction, the Chao1 estimator, and Recon v2.1 estimates of unobserved clonotypes were used to assess repertoire richness. TCRdb holds this immuneACCESS table with in-frame rearrangements only. Some clones are missing; in checked studies, unresolved V genes explain under half, and the rest has no known cause. That table furnishes V, J and clone size, whereas the DNA furnished D and trimming. Across this sample there are about 510,000 clones, with 75% to 85% seen only once. In total, the top ten clones hold 13% of the sample.

Donors were healthy HIV-negative adults with no recently reported acute infections or vaccinations. Every donor was a Caucasian adult residing in Nashville, Tennessee, USA. For unsorted samples, 90 million or so PBMCs were counted, and genomic DNA was extracted using the QIAamp DNA Blood Mini kit. After blood collection by leukapheresis, PBMCs were isolated using Ficoll-Histopaque density gradient centrifugation and then cryopreserved in the vapor phase of liquid nitrogen. The CDR3 goes from the cysteine to the phenylalanine over 15 residues. Of all the DNA, just the CDR3 is kept, 45 bases in frame from base 1. The CDR1 and CDR2 encoded by the germline V gene (reference sequence) are MNHNY and SVGAGI. V trim: 6 bases; J trim: 3 bases; unmatched bases: 6. This clone came up a few times. It lacks a known antigen. Within one base of it there is no much larger clone, and no base qualities were kept.

The chain couples TRBV6-6 to TRBJ2-2, with TRBD1 identical over 8 junction bases. The sequenced sample was PBMCs. This TCR was recovered from a woman aged 40 to 50 in good health. Some clones in this sample may be carry-over from other donors' samples. The CDR3 reads as follows: CASSPGQGDTGELFF. The DNA is TGTGCCAGCAGCCCCGGACAGGGCGACACCGGGGAGCTGTTTTTT.